A selection of T cell receptor beta chains follows, all from one sample in a study of shared clonotypes between healthy human individuals. Assay: immunoSEQ multiplex PCR; the TCRdb copy retains only in-frame clones and omits some. The table has roughly 100,000 clones, just over 65% seen once. Sequencing was performed on memory CD8+ T cells sorted from blood. These TCRs come from a woman in her 30s in good health. Each CDR3 is given with its conserved first and last residue. A D gene is named only where the DNA matches it firmly. Clone size is stated in some rows and not others, as once, few, many or a class when expanded.

d_gene: -
j_gene: TRBJ1-1
v_gene: TRBV27
abundance: few
CDR3aa: CASSLSWGDTEAFF
CDR3nt: TGTGCCAGCAGTTTATCGTGGGGAGACACTGAAGCTTTCTTT

d_gene: -
j_gene: TRBJ1-1
v_gene: TRBV5-6
abundance: -
CDR3aa: CASSLEGRGAFF
CDR3nt: TGTGCCAGCAGCTTGGAGGGCAGAGGAGCTTTCTTT

d_gene: -
j_gene: TRBJ1-1
v_gene: TRBV4-1
abundance: -
CDR3aa: CASSQRFRSFTEAFF
CDR3nt: TGCGCCAGCAGCCAACGGTTCAGGTCTTTTACTGAAGCTTTCTTT

d_gene: -
j_gene: TRBJ2-5
v_gene: TRBV5-1
abundance: -
CDR3aa: CASSPPWGVVETQYF
CDR3nt: TGCGCCAGCAGCCCCCCCTGGGGGGTTGTAGAGACCCAGTACTTC

d_gene: TRBD2
j_gene: TRBJ2-1
v_gene: TRBV19
abundance: -
CDR3aa: CASSRLAGGSEQFF
CDR3nt: TGTGCCAGTAGCCGACTAGCGGGAGGTTCTGAGCAGTTCTTC

d_gene: TRBD1
j_gene: TRBJ2-7
v_gene: TRBV28
abundance: -
CDR3aa: CASSLGTGEQYF
CDR3nt: TGTGCCAGCAGCCTCGGGACAGGCGAGCAGTACTTC

d_gene: TRBD2
j_gene: TRBJ2-3
v_gene: TRBV7-8
abundance: -
CDR3aa: CASSLASSGYTDTQYF
CDR3nt: TGTGCCAGCAGCTTAGCTTCTAGCGGATACACAGATACGCAGTATTTT

d_gene: -
j_gene: TRBJ2-5
v_gene: TRBV28
abundance: -
CDR3aa: CASSLRPYTGQETQYF
CDR3nt: TGTGCCAGCAGTTTACGCCCCTACACAGGTCAAGAGACCCAGTACTTC

d_gene: -
j_gene: TRBJ2-7
v_gene: TRBV30
abundance: -
CDR3aa: CAWSVHRVYEQYF
CDR3nt: TGTGCCTGGAGTGTACACAGGGTCTACGAGCAGTACTTC

d_gene: -
j_gene: TRBJ1-4
v_gene: TRBV6-1
abundance: -
CDR3aa: CASSESSVRTNEKLFF
CDR3nt: TGTGCCAGCAGTGAAAGCAGCGTCAGAACTAATGAAAAACTGTTTTTT

d_gene: TRBD2
j_gene: TRBJ2-7
v_gene: TRBV27
abundance: -
CDR3aa: CASRRLADSYEQYF
CDR3nt: TGTGCCAGCAGGAGACTAGCGGATTCCTACGAGCAGTACTTC

d_gene: -
j_gene: TRBJ2-7
v_gene: TRBV11-2
abundance: once
CDR3aa: CASSSGDLREYF
CDR3nt: TGTGCCAGCAGCTCCGGGGACTTGAGGGAGTACTTC

d_gene: -
j_gene: TRBJ2-2
v_gene: TRBV2
abundance: -
CDR3aa: CASSAQGVLNTGELFF
CDR3nt: TGTGCCAGCAGCGCCCAAGGGGTCCTGAACACCGGGGAGCTGTTTTTT

d_gene: TRBD2
j_gene: TRBJ2-5
v_gene: TRBV11-2
abundance: -
CDR3aa: CASSSQAGGNQETQYF
CDR3nt: TGTGCCAGCAGCTCCCAGGCGGGAGGGAACCAAGAGACCCAGTACTTC

d_gene: -
j_gene: TRBJ1-2
v_gene: TRBV30
abundance: few
CDR3aa: CAWSVLGGYTF
CDR3nt: TGTGCCTGGAGTGTACTGGGTGGCTACACCTTC

d_gene: -
j_gene: TRBJ2-7
v_gene: TRBV6-5
abundance: -
CDR3aa: CASSYGQHYEQYF
CDR3nt: TGTGCCAGCAGTTACGGGCAGCACTACGAGCAGTACTTC

d_gene: TRBD1
j_gene: TRBJ2-7
v_gene: TRBV18
abundance: -
CDR3aa: CASSPSGTGSSYEQYF
CDR3nt: TGTGCCAGCTCACCTTCCGGGACAGGGAGCTCCTACGAGCAGTACTTC

d_gene: -
j_gene: TRBJ2-5
v_gene: TRBV7-6
abundance: -
CDR3aa: CASSPNYQETQYF
CDR3nt: TGTGCCAGCAGCCCAAATTACCAAGAGACCCAGTACTTC

d_gene: -
j_gene: TRBJ2-6
v_gene: TRBV6-1
abundance: -
CDR3aa: CASSADLSGANVLTF
CDR3nt: TGTGCCAGCAGTGCAGATTTGTCTGGGGCCAACGTCCTGACTTTC

d_gene: TRBD1
j_gene: TRBJ1-5
v_gene: TRBV28
abundance: -
CDR3aa: CASQGQGNQPQHF
CDR3nt: TGTGCCAGCCAAGGACAGGGCAATCAGCCCCAGCATTTT

d_gene: -
j_gene: TRBJ2-3
v_gene: TRBV9
abundance: few
CDR3aa: CASSLAGGSDTQYF
CDR3nt: TGTGCCAGCAGCCTCGCCGGGGGTAGCGATACGCAGTATTTT

d_gene: TRBD2
j_gene: TRBJ2-7
v_gene: TRBV2
abundance: -
CDR3aa: CASSAGLVSYEQYF
CDR3nt: TGTGCCAGCAGTGCGGGACTAGTCTCCTACGAGCAGTACTTC

d_gene: TRBD2
j_gene: TRBJ2-1
v_gene: TRBV29-1
abundance: -
CDR3aa: CSVYGLAGGNEQFF
CDR3nt: TGCAGCGTTTACGGACTAGCGGGAGGCAATGAGCAGTTCTTC

d_gene: -
j_gene: TRBJ2-5
v_gene: TRBV10-2
abundance: -
CDR3aa: CASSERGEEETQYF
CDR3nt: TGCGCCAGCAGTGAGAGAGGGGAAGAAGAGACCCAGTACTTC

d_gene: -
j_gene: TRBJ2-7
v_gene: TRBV19
abundance: few
CDR3aa: CASSLDSNYEQYF
CDR3nt: TGTGCCAGTAGTTTGGACAGTAACTACGAGCAGTACTTC

d_gene: -
j_gene: TRBJ2-2
v_gene: TRBV4-1
abundance: once
CDR3aa: CASSDQGRKTGELFF
CDR3nt: TGCGCCAGCAGCGATCAGGGTAGGAAGACCGGGGAGCTGTTTTTT

d_gene: -
j_gene: TRBJ2-2
v_gene: TRBV7-9
abundance: -
CDR3aa: CASSLVLGGFTGELFF
CDR3nt: TGTGCCAGCAGCTTAGTACTGGGGGGCTTCACCGGGGAGCTGTTTTTT

d_gene: -
j_gene: TRBJ2-1
v_gene: TRBV27
abundance: -
CDR3aa: CASGVGATGANEQFF
CDR3nt: TGTGCCAGCGGGGTTGGGGCGACGGGAGCAAATGAGCAGTTCTTC

d_gene: TRBD2
j_gene: TRBJ2-7
v_gene: TRBV5-1
abundance: -
CDR3aa: CASSLVWTSAYEQYF
CDR3nt: TGCGCCAGCAGCTTGGTTTGGACTAGCGCCTACGAGCAGTACTTC

d_gene: TRBD2
j_gene: TRBJ2-1
v_gene: TRBV5-4
abundance: -
CDR3aa: CASSFSGLGANEQFF
CDR3nt: TGTGCCAGCAGCTTTTCGGGACTAGGTGCCAATGAGCAGTTCTTC

d_gene: TRBD2
j_gene: TRBJ2-7
v_gene: TRBV7-8
abundance: once
CDR3aa: CASSRGASGRAGYEQYF
CDR3nt: TGTGCCAGCAGCAGGGGGGCTAGCGGGAGGGCCGGGTACGAGCAGTACTTC

d_gene: -
j_gene: TRBJ2-7
v_gene: TRBV5-6
abundance: -
CDR3aa: CASSTSSYEQYF
CDR3nt: TGTGCCAGCAGCACGAGCTCCTACGAGCAGTACTTC

d_gene: TRBD2
j_gene: TRBJ2-4
v_gene: TRBV30
abundance: -
CDR3aa: CAWSVFGGEIQYF
CDR3nt: TGTGCCTGGAGTGTTTTCGGGGGGGAGATTCAGTACTTC

d_gene: TRBD1
j_gene: TRBJ2-7
v_gene: TRBV7-6
abundance: -
CDR3aa: CASKGASGAEQYF
CDR3nt: TGTGCCAGTAAGGGGGCCTCGGGTGCCGAGCAGTACTTC

d_gene: -
j_gene: TRBJ2-7
v_gene: TRBV4-2
abundance: many
CDR3aa: CASSQEYVESYEQYF
CDR3nt: TGTGCCAGCAGCCAAGAATATGTGGAGTCCTACGAGCAGTACTTC

d_gene: -
j_gene: TRBJ2-7
v_gene: TRBV5-6
abundance: -
CDR3aa: CASSLDVGEQYF
CDR3nt: TGTGCCAGCAGCTTGGACGTCGGCGAGCAGTACTTC

d_gene: -
j_gene: TRBJ2-1
v_gene: TRBV11-2
abundance: many
CDR3aa: CASSFAASSYNEQFF
CDR3nt: TGTGCCAGCAGCTTCGCCGCTAGCTCCTACAATGAGCAGTTCTTC

d_gene: -
j_gene: TRBJ2-3
v_gene: TRBV10-1
abundance: many
CDR3aa: CASSYSTDTQYF
CDR3nt: TGCGCCAGCAGTTATAGCACAGATACGCAGTATTTT

d_gene: -
j_gene: TRBJ2-3
v_gene: TRBV6-1
abundance: once
CDR3aa: CANPSRSTDTQYF
CDR3nt: TGTGCCAACCCTAGCAGAAGCACAGATACGCAGTATTTT

d_gene: -
j_gene: TRBJ2-5
v_gene: TRBV28
abundance: -
CDR3aa: CASSLRVGDPGEETQYF
CDR3nt: TGTGCCAGCAGTTTAAGGGTTGGGGACCCGGGAGAAGAGACCCAGTACTTC

d_gene: -
j_gene: TRBJ2-7
v_gene: TRBV27
abundance: -
CDR3aa: CASSLAAPYEQYF
CDR3nt: TGTGCCAGCAGTTTAGCGGCTCCCTACGAGCAGTACTTC

d_gene: TRBD1
j_gene: TRBJ1-5
v_gene: TRBV7-9
abundance: -
CDR3aa: CASSKGQVPYQPQHF
CDR3nt: TGTGCCAGCAGCAAGGGACAGGTTCCTTATCAGCCCCAGCATTTT

d_gene: -
j_gene: TRBJ1-5
v_gene: TRBV6-1
abundance: many
CDR3aa: CASSEAGEGGQPQHF
CDR3nt: TGTGCCAGCAGTGAAGCAGGGGAGGGCGGTCAGCCCCAGCATTTT

d_gene: TRBD1
j_gene: TRBJ2-7
v_gene: TRBV11-2
abundance: -
CDR3aa: CASSLEGQGVNEQYF
CDR3nt: TGTGCCAGCAGCTTAGAGGGACAGGGGGTGAACGAGCAGTACTTC

d_gene: -
j_gene: TRBJ2-7
v_gene: TRBV2
abundance: -
CDR3aa: CAISESAPAIITPSYEQYF
CDR3nt: TGTGCCATCAGTGAGTCAGCGCCTGCGATCATAACACCTTCCTACGAGCAGTACTTC

d_gene: TRBD1
j_gene: TRBJ1-2
v_gene: TRBV2
abundance: once
CDR3aa: CASRRDRGLYYGYTF
CDR3nt: TGTGCCAGCAGAAGGGACAGGGGGCTCTACTATGGCTACACCTTC

d_gene: -
j_gene: TRBJ2-1
v_gene: TRBV19
abundance: few
CDR3aa: CASSPGLKNEQFF
CDR3nt: TGTGCCAGTAGTCCCGGACTTAAGAATGAGCAGTTCTTC

d_gene: TRBD1
j_gene: TRBJ2-7
v_gene: TRBV30
abundance: -
CDR3aa: CAWTLGQGASYEQYF
CDR3nt: TGTGCCTGGACCTTAGGACAGGGGGCGTCTTACGAGCAGTACTTC

d_gene: TRBD2
j_gene: TRBJ2-2
v_gene: TRBV19
abundance: -
CDR3aa: CASSPRRGLGTGELFF
CDR3nt: TGTGCCAGTAGTCCCCGGCGTGGACTAGGTACCGGGGAGCTGTTTTTT

d_gene: -
j_gene: TRBJ2-1
v_gene: TRBV7-3
abundance: -
CDR3aa: CASSSGHQSYNEQFF
CDR3nt: TGTGCCAGCAGCTCGGGACATCAATCCTACAATGAGCAGTTCTTC

d_gene: -
j_gene: TRBJ2-7
v_gene: TRBV6-1
abundance: few
CDR3aa: CASSELGPRLYEQYF
CDR3nt: TGTGCCAGCAGTGAATTAGGTCCTCGGCTTTACGAGCAGTACTTC

d_gene: -
j_gene: TRBJ1-5
v_gene: TRBV6-6
abundance: -
CDR3aa: CASSYSPNQPQHF
CDR3nt: TGTGCCAGCAGTTACTCACCCAATCAGCCCCAGCATTTT

d_gene: TRBD1
j_gene: TRBJ1-4
v_gene: TRBV9
abundance: few
CDR3aa: CASSGGTATNEKLFF
CDR3nt: TGTGCCAGCAGCGGGGGGACAGCAACTAATGAAAAACTGTTTTTT

d_gene: -
j_gene: TRBJ1-2
v_gene: TRBV5-5
abundance: -
CDR3aa: CASSFGDGYGYTF
CDR3nt: TGTGCCAGCAGCTTTGGGGACGGCTATGGCTACACCTTC